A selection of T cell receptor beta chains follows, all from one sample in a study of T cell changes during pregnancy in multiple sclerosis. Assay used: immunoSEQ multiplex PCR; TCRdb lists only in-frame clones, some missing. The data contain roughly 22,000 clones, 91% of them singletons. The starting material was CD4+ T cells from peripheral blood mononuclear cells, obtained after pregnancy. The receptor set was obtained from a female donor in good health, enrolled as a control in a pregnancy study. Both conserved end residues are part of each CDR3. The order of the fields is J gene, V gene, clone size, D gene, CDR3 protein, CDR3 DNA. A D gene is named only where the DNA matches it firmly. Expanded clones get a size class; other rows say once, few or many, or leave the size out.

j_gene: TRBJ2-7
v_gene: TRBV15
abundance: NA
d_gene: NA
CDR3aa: CATSRDPLGGLGSYEQYF
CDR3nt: TGTGCCACCAGCAGAGACCCCTTGGGGGGTCTCGGCTCCTACGAGCAGTACTTC

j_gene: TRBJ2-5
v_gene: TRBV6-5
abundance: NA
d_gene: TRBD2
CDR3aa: CASGLAGGYQETQYF
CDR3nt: TGTGCCAGCGGACTAGCGGGGGGGTACCAAGAGACCCAGTACTTC

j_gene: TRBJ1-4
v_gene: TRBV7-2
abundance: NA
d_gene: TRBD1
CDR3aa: CASSFNRGGTGSEKLFF
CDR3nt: TGTGCCAGCAGCTTCAATAGGGGAGGGACAGGGAGTGAAAAACTGTTTTTT

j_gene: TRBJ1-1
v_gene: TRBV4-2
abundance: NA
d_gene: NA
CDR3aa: CASSGLGGQRNTEAFF
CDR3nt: TGTGCCAGCAGCGGCTTGGGGGGGCAAAGGAACACTGAAGCTTTCTTT

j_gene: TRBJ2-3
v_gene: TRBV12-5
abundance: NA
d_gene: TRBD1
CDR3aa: CASGTGVTTDTQYF
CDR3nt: TGTGCTAGTGGAACAGGGGTGACCACAGATACGCAGTATTTT

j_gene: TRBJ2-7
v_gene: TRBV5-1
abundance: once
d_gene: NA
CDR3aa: CASSGFGAVGFYEQYF
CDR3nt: TGCGCCAGCAGCGGATTTGGGGCAGTCGGGTTTTACGAGCAGTACTTC

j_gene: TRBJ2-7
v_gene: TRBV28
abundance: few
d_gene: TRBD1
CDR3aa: CASSKGQSYEQYF
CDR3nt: TGTGCCAGCAGTAAGGGACAGTCCTACGAGCAGTACTTC

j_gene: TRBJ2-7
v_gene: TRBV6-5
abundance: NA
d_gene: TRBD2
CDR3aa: CASSYSIMRGTAEQYF
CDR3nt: TGTGCCAGCAGTTACTCGATCATGCGGGGGACTGCCGAGCAGTACTTC

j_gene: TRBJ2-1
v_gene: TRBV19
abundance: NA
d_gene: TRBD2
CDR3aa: CASIGTSISNEQFF
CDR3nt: TGTGCCAGTATAGGGACTAGTATCTCCAATGAGCAGTTCTTC

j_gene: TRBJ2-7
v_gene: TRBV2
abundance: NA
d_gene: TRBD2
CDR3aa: CASHRLGLASYEQYF
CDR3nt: TGTGCCAGCCATCGGCTGGGACTAGCTTCCTACGAGCAGTACTTC

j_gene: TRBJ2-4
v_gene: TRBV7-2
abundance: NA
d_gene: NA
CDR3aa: CASSLLRDIQYF
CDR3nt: TGTGCCAGCAGCTTATTGCGAGACATTCAGTACTTC

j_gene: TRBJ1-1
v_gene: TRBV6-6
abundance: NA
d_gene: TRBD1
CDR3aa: CASSQQGAYTEAFF
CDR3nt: TGTGCCAGCAGTCAACAGGGGGCGTACACTGAAGCTTTCTTT

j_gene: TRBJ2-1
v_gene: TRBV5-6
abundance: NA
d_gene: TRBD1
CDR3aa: CASSLPRGQEQFF
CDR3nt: TGTGCCAGCAGCTTGCCTAGGGGGCAGGAGCAGTTCTTC

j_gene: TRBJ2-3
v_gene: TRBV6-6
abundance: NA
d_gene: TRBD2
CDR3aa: CASSLVAGSTDTQYF
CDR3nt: TGTGCCAGCAGTTTAGTAGCGGGTAGCACAGATACGCAGTATTTT

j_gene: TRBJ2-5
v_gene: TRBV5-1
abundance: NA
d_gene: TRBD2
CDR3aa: CASSLAVAGGQETQYF
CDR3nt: TGCGCCAGCAGCTTGGCAGTAGCGGGGGGGCAAGAGACCCAGTACTTC

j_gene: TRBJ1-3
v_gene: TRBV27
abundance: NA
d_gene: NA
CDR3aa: CASSRNQGNTIYF
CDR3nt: TGTGCCAGCAGCCGGAATCAGGGGAACACCATATATTTT

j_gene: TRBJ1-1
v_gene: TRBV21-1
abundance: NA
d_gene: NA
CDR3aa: CASSTRSANPGDTEAFF
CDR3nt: TGTGCCAGCAGCACGCGGTCAGCCAACCCAGGGGACACTGAAGCTTTCTTT

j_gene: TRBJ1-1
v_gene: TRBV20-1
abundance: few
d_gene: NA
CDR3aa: CSARDDREAFF
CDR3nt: TGCAGTGCTAGAGACGACAGAGAAGCTTTCTTT

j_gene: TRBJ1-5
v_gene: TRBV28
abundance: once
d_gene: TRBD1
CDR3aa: CASSFSTGGYGQPQHF
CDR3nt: TGTGCCAGCAGTTTCTCTACAGGGGGCTACGGACAGCCCCAGCATTTT

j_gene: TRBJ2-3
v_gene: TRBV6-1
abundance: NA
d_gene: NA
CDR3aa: CASPGPTSSTDTQYF
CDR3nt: TGTGCCTCCCCAGGGCCAACTAGCAGCACAGATACGCAGTATTTT

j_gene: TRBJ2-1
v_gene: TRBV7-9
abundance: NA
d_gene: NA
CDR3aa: CASGGGRSYNEQFF
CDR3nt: TGTGCCAGCGGAGGTGGCAGGTCCTACAATGAGCAGTTCTTC

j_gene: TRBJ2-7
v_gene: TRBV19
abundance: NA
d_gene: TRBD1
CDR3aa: CASSRDSLTYEQYF
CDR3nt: TGTGCCAGTAGCCGGGACAGTTTGACCTACGAGCAGTACTTC

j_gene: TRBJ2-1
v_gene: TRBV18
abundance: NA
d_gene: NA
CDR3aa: CASSDRQPPEQFF
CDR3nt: TGTGCCAGCTCAGATCGACAGCCTCCGGAGCAGTTCTTC

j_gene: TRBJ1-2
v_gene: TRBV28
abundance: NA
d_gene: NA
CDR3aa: CASRQTGTGYTF
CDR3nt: TGTGCCAGCAGGCAAACAGGGACTGGCTACACCTTC

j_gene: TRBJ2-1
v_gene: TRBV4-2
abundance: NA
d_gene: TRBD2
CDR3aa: CASSQSGTSGNNEQFF
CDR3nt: TGTGCCAGCAGCCAAAGTGGGACTAGCGGGAACAATGAGCAGTTCTTC

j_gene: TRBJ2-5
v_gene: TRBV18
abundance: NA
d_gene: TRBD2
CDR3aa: CASSPRSPAGGQETQYF
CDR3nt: TGTGCCAGCTCCCCACGGAGCCCAGCGGGAGGCCAAGAGACCCAGTACTTC

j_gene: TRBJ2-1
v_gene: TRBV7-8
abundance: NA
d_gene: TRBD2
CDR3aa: CASSSNNLGLAGGRGSYNEQFF
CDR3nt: TGTGCCAGCAGCTCAAACAACCTGGGACTAGCGGGGGGCCGGGGCTCCTACAATGAGCAGTTCTTC

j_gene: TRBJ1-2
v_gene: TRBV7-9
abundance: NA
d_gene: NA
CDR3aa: CASNPGDGYTF
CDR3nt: TGTGCCAGCAACCCCGGGGATGGCTACACCTTC

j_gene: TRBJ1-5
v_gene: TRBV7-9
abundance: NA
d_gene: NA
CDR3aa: CASSSYNGRGLNQPQHF
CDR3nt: TGTGCCAGCAGCTCCTATAATGGTAGGGGTCTTAATCAGCCCCAGCATTTT

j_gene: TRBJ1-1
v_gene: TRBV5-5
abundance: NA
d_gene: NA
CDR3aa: CASSLEWGGKAFF
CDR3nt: TGTGCCAGCAGCTTGGAATGGGGGGGGAAAGCTTTCTTT

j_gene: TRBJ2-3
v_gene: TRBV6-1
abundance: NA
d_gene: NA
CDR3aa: CASSDVGLRSTDTQYF
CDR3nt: TGTGCCAGCAGTGACGTGGGACTGCGCAGCACAGATACGCAGTATTTT

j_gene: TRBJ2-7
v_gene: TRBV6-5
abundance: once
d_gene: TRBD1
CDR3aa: CASSYSRQGTTYEQYF
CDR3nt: TGTGCCAGCAGTTACTCGCGACAGGGGACAACCTACGAGCAGTACTTC

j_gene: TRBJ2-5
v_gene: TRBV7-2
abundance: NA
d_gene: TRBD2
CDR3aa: CASSNVLAGGGETQYF
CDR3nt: TGTGCCAGCAGCAATGTACTAGCGGGAGGAGGGGAGACCCAGTACTTC

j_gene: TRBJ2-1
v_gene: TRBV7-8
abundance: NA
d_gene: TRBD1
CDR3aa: CASSARTGAPYNEQFF
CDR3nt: TGTGCCAGCAGCGCCAGAACAGGGGCCCCCTACAATGAGCAGTTCTTC

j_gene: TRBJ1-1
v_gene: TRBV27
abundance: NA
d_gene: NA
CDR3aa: CASSRNLRGTEAFF
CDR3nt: TGTGCCAGCAGTCGTAACTTGAGAGGCACTGAAGCTTTCTTT

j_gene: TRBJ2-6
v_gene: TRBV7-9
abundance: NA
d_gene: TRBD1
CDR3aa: CASSLDRWWTGANVLTF
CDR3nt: TGTGCCAGCAGCTTGGACAGGTGGTGGACTGGGGCCAACGTCCTGACTTTC

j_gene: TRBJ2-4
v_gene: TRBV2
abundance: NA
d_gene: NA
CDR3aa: CASSGAGRYKNIQYF
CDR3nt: TGTGCCAGCAGTGGGGCGGGACGGTACAAAAACATTCAGTACTTC

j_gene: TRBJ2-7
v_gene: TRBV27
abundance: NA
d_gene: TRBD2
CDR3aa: CASSLRLPGGRNWYEQYF
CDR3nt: TGTGCCAGCAGTTTAAGACTCCCGGGCGGGAGAAATTGGTACGAGCAGTACTTC

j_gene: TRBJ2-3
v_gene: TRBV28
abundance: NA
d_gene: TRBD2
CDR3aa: CASHRRASGGSSTDTQYF
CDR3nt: TGTGCCAGCCACCGACGAGCTAGCGGGGGCTCTAGCACAGATACGCAGTATTTT

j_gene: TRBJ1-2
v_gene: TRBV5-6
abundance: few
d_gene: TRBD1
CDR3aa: CASSQELDREYGYTF
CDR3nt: TGTGCCAGCAGCCAAGAATTGGACAGGGAGTATGGCTACACCTTC

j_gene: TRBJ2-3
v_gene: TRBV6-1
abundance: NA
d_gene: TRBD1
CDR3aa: CASSVDRVADTQYF
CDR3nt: TGTGCCAGCAGTGTGGACAGGGTAGCCGATACGCAGTATTTT

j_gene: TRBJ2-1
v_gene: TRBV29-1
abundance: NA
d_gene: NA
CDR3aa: CSVEDGSLDLGEQFF
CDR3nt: TGCAGCGTTGAAGATGGGAGCTTGGACTTGGGTGAGCAGTTCTTC

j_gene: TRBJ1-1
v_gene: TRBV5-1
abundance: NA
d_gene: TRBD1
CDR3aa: CASSGTGGNTEAFF
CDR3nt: TGCGCCAGCAGCGGAACAGGGGGGAACACTGAAGCTTTCTTT

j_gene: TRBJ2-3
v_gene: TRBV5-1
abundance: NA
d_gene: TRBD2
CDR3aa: CASSVPSGGRTDTQYF
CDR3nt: TGCGCCAGCAGCGTACCGAGCGGGGGGCGCACAGATACGCAGTATTTT

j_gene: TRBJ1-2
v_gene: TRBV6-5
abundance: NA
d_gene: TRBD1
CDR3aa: CASSWDRGDGYTF
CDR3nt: TGTGCCAGCAGTTGGGACAGGGGGGATGGCTACACCTTC

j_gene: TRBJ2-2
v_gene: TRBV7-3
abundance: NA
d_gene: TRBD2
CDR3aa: CASSLTYRLAGGHGELFF
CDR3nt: TGTGCCAGCAGCTTAACGTATCGGCTAGCGGGAGGTCACGGGGAGCTGTTTTTT

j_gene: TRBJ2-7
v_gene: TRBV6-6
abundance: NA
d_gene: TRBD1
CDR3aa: CASGTGQGSYEQYF
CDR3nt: TGTGCCAGCGGGACGGGACAGGGTTCCTACGAGCAGTACTTC

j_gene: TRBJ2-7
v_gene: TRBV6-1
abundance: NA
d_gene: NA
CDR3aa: CASSDIGIEQYF
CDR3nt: TGTGCCAGCAGTGATATTGGCATCGAGCAGTACTTC

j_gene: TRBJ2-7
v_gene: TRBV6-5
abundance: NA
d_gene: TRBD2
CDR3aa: CASSYSTSGNYEQYF
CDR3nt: TGTGCCAGCAGTTACTCAACTAGCGGGAACTACGAGCAGTACTTC

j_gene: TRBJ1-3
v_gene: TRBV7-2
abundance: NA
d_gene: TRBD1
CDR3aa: CASSREGAPGNTIYF
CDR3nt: TGTGCCAGCAGCCGGGAGGGGGCACCAGGAAACACCATATATTTT

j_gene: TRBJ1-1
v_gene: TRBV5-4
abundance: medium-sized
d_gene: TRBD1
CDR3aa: CASSPTGGAYTEAFF
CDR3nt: TGTGCCAGCAGCCCGACAGGGGGCGCGTACACTGAAGCTTTCTTT

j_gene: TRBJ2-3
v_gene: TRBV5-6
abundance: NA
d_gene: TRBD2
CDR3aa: CASSFSSGTDTQYF
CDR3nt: TGTGCCAGCAGCTTCAGTAGCGGGACGGATACGCAGTATTTT